The clone carrying this T cell receptor beta chain appeared many times. Antigen specificity is unknown. These data come from a study of blood T cells in healthy people across ages. Overall study findings and caveats: The study found more naive CD4+ cells and higher diversity in long-lived than aged donors. In older individuals, TCR beta diversity per million T cells was lower, falling roughly linearly with age.

The CDR3 loop spans 15 amino acids. Trimming at V came to 5 bases and at J to 5 bases, leaving 8 bases not matched to a gene. CDR1 is DFQATT, CDR2 SNEGSKA, per germline (reference sequence). Combining a sample-barcoded 5' primer with a J-beta primer mix, a second PCR ran for about 7 to 12 cycles. A template-switch adaptor with 12 random nucleotides tagged each cDNA molecule. TCRdb processed the 5' RACE reads anew with MiXCR; each CDR3 protein has one entry. The table shows more than 1.4 million distinct CDR3 sequences, with roughly 40% occurring only once. This clonotype was obtained from a young woman in good health. The sequencing sample was made of blood. This sequence joins TRBV20-1 and TRBJ1-5, with TRBD1 matching 11 bases. CDR3 bases: TGCAGTGCTCGGGACAGGGGGACCCTTTATCAGCCCCAGCATTTT. Amino acid sequence: CSARDRGTLYQPQHF.